The sequence of this T cell receptor beta chain was determined in a study of control samples from healthy donors and cancer patients. Germline V gene data show CDR1 as SNHLY and CDR2 as FYNNEI. The V end was cut by 3 bases, the J end by 8 bases, with 10 bases between. There are 12 residues in the CDR3. The protocol was immunoSEQ multiplex PCR, while the TCRdb copy is restricted to in-frame clones and leaves out a portion. The data hold tens of thousands of clones, with roughly 80% observed a single time. Sequencing used PBMCs. The chain couples TRBV2 to TRBJ1-2; unclear D gene. This receptor was identified in a man aged 60-69 years with colorectal cancer. In DNA form, the CDR3 reads TGTGCCAGCAGTGAGGTGGGTGAAGGCTACACCTTC. Amino acid sequence: CASSEVGEGYTF.